Listed below are T cell receptor beta chains from one sample, sequenced in a study of blood T cell dynamics during melanoma immunotherapy. Assay: immunoSEQ multiplex PCR; the TCRdb copy retains only in-frame clones and omits some. Among roughly 16,000 clones listed, about 89% were seen once. This sample comprised blood, obtained from a patient treated with checkpoint blockade. The receptors stem from a human donor with melanoma. Each CDR3 is given with its conserved first and last residue. The order of the fields is CDR3 DNA, CDR3 protein, V gene, clone size, D gene, J gene. D genes are given only for firm matches. Only part of the rows carry a size: once, few, many, or a class if the clone is expanded.

CDR3nt: TGCGCCAGCAGCTTGGGTGAGAAGACCCAGTACTTC
CDR3aa: CASSLGEKTQYF
v_gene: TRBV5-1
abundance: .
d_gene: .
j_gene: TRBJ2-5

CDR3nt: TGTGCCAGCAGTTACTCCAGGGGTAGTGACACTGAAGCTTTCTTT
CDR3aa: CASSYSRGSDTEAFF
v_gene: TRBV6-5
abundance: once
d_gene: .
j_gene: TRBJ1-1

CDR3nt: TGTGCCAGCAGACCTCAACACAGGGGCTCGGATGGCTACACCTTC
CDR3aa: CASRPQHRGSDGYTF
v_gene: TRBV5-6
abundance: .
d_gene: TRBD1
j_gene: TRBJ1-2

CDR3nt: TGTGCCAGCAGTACCGACAGGTCGTATGGCTACACCTTC
CDR3aa: CASSTDRSYGYTF
v_gene: TRBV6-5
abundance: .
d_gene: .
j_gene: TRBJ1-2

CDR3nt: TGTGCCAGCAGCCCATTCCTCGTAGCGGGGAGCTCCTACGAGCAGTACTTC
CDR3aa: CASSPFLVAGSSYEQYF
v_gene: TRBV7-8
abundance: .
d_gene: TRBD2
j_gene: TRBJ2-7

CDR3nt: TGTGCTAGTGGTTTGTATCATGAGCAGTTCTTC
CDR3aa: CASGLYHEQFF
v_gene: TRBV12-5
abundance: .
d_gene: .
j_gene: TRBJ2-1

CDR3nt: TGTGCCAGCAGTGATGGCAGGATCAACTATGGCTACACCTTC
CDR3aa: CASSDGRINYGYTF
v_gene: TRBV6-4
abundance: .
d_gene: .
j_gene: TRBJ1-2

CDR3nt: TGTGCCTGGAGTGTGTCTAGCGGGAGGTACGAGCAGTACTTC
CDR3aa: CAWSVSSGRYEQYF
v_gene: TRBV30
abundance: .
d_gene: TRBD2
j_gene: TRBJ2-7

CDR3nt: TGTGCCTGGTATTCAAAAGGCGGAAATTCACCCCTCCACTTT
CDR3aa: CAWYSKGGNSPLHF
v_gene: TRBV30
abundance: .
d_gene: .
j_gene: TRBJ1-6

CDR3nt: TGCAGCGTCCCAAGCAGGACAGGCTATGGCTACACCTTC
CDR3aa: CSVPSRTGYGYTF
v_gene: TRBV29-1
abundance: .
d_gene: TRBD1
j_gene: TRBJ1-2

CDR3nt: TGTGCCTGGAGTGTTAAACTAGCGGGGCCGAGGGAGCAGTACTTC
CDR3aa: CAWSVKLAGPREQYF
v_gene: TRBV30
abundance: once
d_gene: TRBD2
j_gene: TRBJ2-7

CDR3nt: TGTGCCACCAGCAGAGGCCGGTACAGCGCAGCGGAAGCTTTCTTT
CDR3aa: CATSRGRYSAAEAFF
v_gene: TRBV15
abundance: .
d_gene: .
j_gene: TRBJ1-1

CDR3nt: TGTGCCAGCAGATACAGGGGCTCTGGAAACACCATATATTTT
CDR3aa: CASRYRGSGNTIYF
v_gene: TRBV6-6
abundance: .
d_gene: TRBD1
j_gene: TRBJ1-3

CDR3nt: TGTGCCAGCAGCGCATACAGGGGGCCGAACACTGAAGCTTTCTTT
CDR3aa: CASSAYRGPNTEAFF
v_gene: TRBV9
abundance: .
d_gene: TRBD1
j_gene: TRBJ1-1

CDR3nt: TGCGCCAGCTCCGCAACCGGAGCGGACCAAGAGACCCAGTACTTC
CDR3aa: CASSATGADQETQYF
v_gene: TRBV5-1
abundance: .
d_gene: .
j_gene: TRBJ2-5

CDR3nt: TGTGCCAGCAGCGGGACCCTCGTTGGCTACACCTTC
CDR3aa: CASSGTLVGYTF
v_gene: TRBV28
abundance: .
d_gene: .
j_gene: TRBJ1-2

CDR3nt: TGTGCCTGGAGTGCCGGGACAGGCTATGGCTACACCTTC
CDR3aa: CAWSAGTGYGYTF
v_gene: TRBV30
abundance: .
d_gene: TRBD1
j_gene: TRBJ1-2

CDR3nt: TGCGCCAGCAGTGAGTCTAAACTAGCGGGAGCCAAAAACATTCAGTACTTC
CDR3aa: CASSESKLAGAKNIQYF
v_gene: TRBV10-1
abundance: once
d_gene: TRBD2
j_gene: TRBJ2-4

CDR3nt: TGTGCCAGCAGCGTAGGGACAGGGCGTGGTAGAGACTATGGCTACACCTTC
CDR3aa: CASSVGTGRGRDYGYTF
v_gene: TRBV9
abundance: .
d_gene: TRBD1
j_gene: TRBJ1-2

CDR3nt: TGTGCCAGTAGTATCTTATCCGGGGTAATGTACAATGAGCAGTTCTTC
CDR3aa: CASSILSGVMYNEQFF
v_gene: TRBV19
abundance: once
d_gene: .
j_gene: TRBJ2-1

CDR3nt: TGTGCCAGTAGTATAGGGGAAAAACTGTTTTTT
CDR3aa: CASSIGEKLFF
v_gene: TRBV19
abundance: .
d_gene: .
j_gene: TRBJ1-4

CDR3nt: TGTGCCAGCAGCTTAGCGGCAGCCACTGAAGCTTTCTTT
CDR3aa: CASSLAAATEAFF
v_gene: TRBV7-9
abundance: .
d_gene: .
j_gene: TRBJ1-1

CDR3nt: TGTGCCAGCAGTGAAAACAGTCGCAATCAGCCCCAGCATTTT
CDR3aa: CASSENSRNQPQHF
v_gene: TRBV6-1
abundance: .
d_gene: .
j_gene: TRBJ1-5

CDR3nt: TGTGCCAGCAGCCCGACTAGCGGGACCTACAATGAGCAGTTCTTC
CDR3aa: CASSPTSGTYNEQFF
v_gene: TRBV11-2
abundance: .
d_gene: TRBD2
j_gene: TRBJ2-1

CDR3nt: TGCAGTGCGCTCGGAGAGACCCAGTACTTC
CDR3aa: CSALGETQYF
v_gene: TRBV20-1
abundance: .
d_gene: .
j_gene: TRBJ2-5

CDR3nt: TGTGCCAGCAGCCAGACAGGGTCTGGTGAGACCCAGTACTTC
CDR3aa: CASSQTGSGETQYF
v_gene: TRBV4-2
abundance: .
d_gene: TRBD1
j_gene: TRBJ2-5

CDR3nt: TGTGCCAGCAGCCAAGGCGGGTCGGGTGGCGGCTCCTACAATGAGCAGTTCTTC
CDR3aa: CASSQGGSGGGSYNEQFF
v_gene: TRBV4-2
abundance: .
d_gene: .
j_gene: TRBJ2-1

CDR3nt: TGTGCCAGCAGCTTCCAGTGGGGGACAAATCAGCCCCAGCATTTT
CDR3aa: CASSFQWGTNQPQHF
v_gene: TRBV7-2
abundance: .
d_gene: .
j_gene: TRBJ1-5

CDR3nt: TGTGCCAGCAGTCTAGGGGGTCAGGGTCGGAATACGCAGTATTTT
CDR3aa: CASSLGGQGRNTQYF
v_gene: TRBV11-2
abundance: .
d_gene: .
j_gene: TRBJ2-3

CDR3nt: TGCGCCAGCAGCTTAGACCCACTGAACACTGAAGCTTTCTTT
CDR3aa: CASSLDPLNTEAFF
v_gene: TRBV5-1
abundance: few
d_gene: .
j_gene: TRBJ1-1

CDR3nt: TGTGCCAGCAGCGCGGGTGCCGGGGGAGGGCAGTACTTC
CDR3aa: CASSAGAGGGQYF
v_gene: TRBV9
abundance: .
d_gene: .
j_gene: TRBJ2-7

CDR3nt: TGTGCCAGCAGCCAAGAACTAGCGGGAGGGCCCAGACAAGAGACCCAGTACTTC
CDR3aa: CASSQELAGGPRQETQYF
v_gene: TRBV4-2
abundance: .
d_gene: TRBD2
j_gene: TRBJ2-5

CDR3nt: TGTGCCAGCAGTTTCCGGCAGGGCTTGAATCAGCCCCAGCATTTT
CDR3aa: CASSFRQGLNQPQHF
v_gene: TRBV27
abundance: once
d_gene: .
j_gene: TRBJ1-5

CDR3nt: TGTGCCAGCACTCCTAACGGGGCCTCTGAGAGAAATTCACCCCTCCACTTT
CDR3aa: CASTPNGASERNSPLHF
v_gene: TRBV28
abundance: few
d_gene: .
j_gene: TRBJ1-6

CDR3nt: TGTGCCAGTACTTTGGGACTGCCATATGGCTACACCTTC
CDR3aa: CASTLGLPYGYTF
v_gene: TRBV19
abundance: .
d_gene: .
j_gene: TRBJ1-2

CDR3nt: TGTGCCAGCAGTGACGCTAGGTGGAGCACCGGGGAGCTGTTTTTT
CDR3aa: CASSDARWSTGELFF
v_gene: TRBV6-1
abundance: .
d_gene: .
j_gene: TRBJ2-2

CDR3nt: TGCAGCGTTGGGGGGACCGGGGGCCAAGAGACCCAGTACTTC
CDR3aa: CSVGGTGGQETQYF
v_gene: TRBV29-1
abundance: .
d_gene: .
j_gene: TRBJ2-5

CDR3nt: TGTGCCAGCAGCCAAGTGGCGGGGAGTTGGCTGAACACTGAAGCTTTCTTT
CDR3aa: CASSQVAGSWLNTEAFF
v_gene: TRBV14
abundance: .
d_gene: .
j_gene: TRBJ1-1

CDR3nt: TGTGCCAGCAGCTCCAGCGGACTAGCGGGGACGAGCGGGGAGCTGTTTTTT
CDR3aa: CASSSSGLAGTSGELFF
v_gene: TRBV7-9
abundance: .
d_gene: TRBD2
j_gene: TRBJ2-2

CDR3nt: TGCGCCAGCAGCTTGAGTGGGGGATGGAATGAGCAGTTCTTC
CDR3aa: CASSLSGGWNEQFF
v_gene: TRBV5-1
abundance: .
d_gene: .
j_gene: TRBJ2-1

CDR3nt: TGTGCCACCAGCAGAGGGACTAGCGGGAGGTGGGAGACCCAGTACTTC
CDR3aa: CATSRGTSGRWETQYF
v_gene: TRBV15
abundance: .
d_gene: TRBD2
j_gene: TRBJ2-5

CDR3nt: TGCAGCGTTGTAATGACAGGTACTGAAGCTTTCTTT
CDR3aa: CSVVMTGTEAFF
v_gene: TRBV29-1
abundance: .
d_gene: .
j_gene: TRBJ1-1

CDR3nt: TGCGCCAGCAGCCAAGATACTAGCGGCTCCTACAATGAGCAGTTCTTC
CDR3aa: CASSQDTSGSYNEQFF
v_gene: TRBV4-1
abundance: .
d_gene: TRBD2
j_gene: TRBJ2-1

CDR3nt: TGTGCGGGGGGGGCTGAAGCTTTCTTT
CDR3aa: CAGGAEAFF
v_gene: TRBV6-7
abundance: .
d_gene: .
j_gene: TRBJ1-1

CDR3nt: TGTGCCAGCAGTGGGGGAAGCACGAATGAAAAACTGTTTTTT
CDR3aa: CASSGGSTNEKLFF
v_gene: TRBV2
abundance: .
d_gene: .
j_gene: TRBJ1-4

CDR3nt: TGTGCCAGCAGGGCTTCTGGCTACACCTTC
CDR3aa: CASRASGYTF
v_gene: TRBV28
abundance: .
d_gene: .
j_gene: TRBJ1-2

CDR3nt: TGTGCCAGCAGCTTACGGAGACGCTCCCTCGACCCAGATACGCAGTATTTT
CDR3aa: CASSLRRRSLDPDTQYF
v_gene: TRBV11-2
abundance: once
d_gene: .
j_gene: TRBJ2-3

CDR3nt: TGTGCCTGGACCAGGGACAGGGGCTCCTATGGCTACACCTTC
CDR3aa: CAWTRDRGSYGYTF
v_gene: TRBV30
abundance: .
d_gene: TRBD1
j_gene: TRBJ1-2